This T cell receptor (beta chain) was identified during a study of T cell responses to AZD1222 COVID-19 vaccine. Study results and caveats: Only six people who got AZD1222 tested seropositive at baseline. A reported finding is that nearly half of spike-specific TCRs target unmutated variant regions.

The J segment lost 10 bases and the V segment lost 4 bases, leaving 5 bases of the junction unmatched. The CDR3 is 13 residues long. Germline-derived CDR1 and CDR2 are LNHDA and SQIVND (reference sequence). On this clone itself: What it binds is unknown.

Second-dose schedules of about 4 or about 12 weeks were combined. Libraries were prepared by immunoSEQ multiplex PCR; TCRdb keeps only in-frame clonotypes and omits some of them. The sample lists some 79,000 clones, over 60% occurring once. This chain joins TRBV19 and TRBJ2-1, with 9 bases that match TRBD1. The starting material was peripheral blood, obtained 28 days after the second AZD1222 dose. The clonotype was recovered from an adult who received the AZD1222 COVID-19 vaccine. CDR3 bases: TGTGCCAGTAGTACAGGACAGGGGCTAGAGCAGTTCTTC. Amino acid sequence: CASSTGQGLEQFF.